Reported below is one T cell receptor (beta chain). No antigen is known for it. Base qualities are not recorded, but no much larger clone differs from it by a single base. During the collection period, no immune events, such as infections, were documented for the healthy donors. Time-dependent variance in a beta-binomial model of T-cell clone differential abundance was calibrated using healthy-donor blood repertoires as a training cohort. The training cohort was composed of roughly ten healthy donors, 3 female and 7 male. On average the donors were 43 years old, and their ages spanned 29 to 64 years. Whole blood was collected from each healthy donor at three time points spaced two weeks apart and obtained from a commercial supplier. Genomic DNA was extracted from unsorted whole blood for immunosequencing. The sample originates from a study of identifying expanded T cells in peripheral blood (dated by TCRdb to about 2019). About the investigation overall: Technical replicates were generated by sequencing separate aliquots of the same genomic DNA pool, with four replicates compared pairwise.

Looking up the germline V gene yields CDR1 SNHLY and CDR2 FYNNEI. V is pruned by 8 bases and J by 0 bases, leaving 6 bases of the junction without a gene match. From the cysteine through the phenylalanine, the CDR3 covers 15 amino acids. CDR3 DNA only is kept here, 45 bases in frame from base 1. TCRbeta CDR3 regions were profiled by bias-controlled multiplex PCR amplification of genomic DNA with the immunoSEQ Assay. From the authors' description of their analysis: To quantify the absolute abundance of each unique TCRbeta CDR3 region, the sequences were collapsed and filtered. Differential abundance was tested with a binomial (Fisher-equivalent) model and with a beta-binomial model adding time-dependent variance fitted from healthy donors. Any clone with fewer than 5 combined templates was excluded, and a clone was called differentially abundant if its Benjamini-Hochberg FDR was below 0.01. Beta-binomial variance was modeled as a function of total template count across the two samples using the form v = (b*log(k)+a)^2. The table was pulled from immuneACCESS by TCRdb, which kept in-frame rearrangements only. Such tables lose some clones; where checked, under half of the loss comes from unresolved V genes, and the rest has no known cause. From that table come the V and J calls and clone size; the DNA was used to work out D and trimming. Across this sample there are about 94,000 clones, with 88% seen only once. The leading ten clones occupy under 6% of the sample.

What the work shows at the level of the full study, not this receptor alone: The binomial model flagged about 1.2 differentially abundant clones between technical replicates, compared with approximately 16 over about 2 weeks and approximately 20 over around 4 weeks. Across all healthy donors, variance in clone template counts between approximately 2-week samples was found to increase significantly with total template count. It was expected by the authors that biological variance in healthy repertoires might increase further over much longer intervals, such as months to years. Across all healthy-donor time intervals, the beta-binomial model significantly cut both the number of clones called differentially abundant and the false-positive rate.

The TCR sequence derives from a person aged 18 to 75 in good health. The rearranged chain carries TRBV2 and TRBJ2-4, with TRBD1 identical over 8 junction bases. The specimen sequenced was blood. The sequence in DNA is TGTGCCAGCTCGGTGGACAGGGTAGCCAAAAACATTCAGTACTTC. Translated, it gives CASSVDRVAKNIQYF.